A selection of T cell receptor beta chains follows, all from one sample in a study of cytomegalovirus exposure and HLA in healthy donors. Sequenced by immunoSEQ multiplex PCR; TCRdb stores in-frame clones only, minus some. The repertoire includes more than 110,000 clones, almost 85% of them detected once, and approximately 1.5% sits in the top ten. The sample consisted of PBMCs. The receptors come from a woman aged 25 to 39 in good health and CMV-seronegative. Each CDR3 is given with its conserved first and last residue. The D gene is left open where the match is weak. The size of a clone is reported for some rows only, either as once, few or many, or as a class for expanded clones.

TRBV6-6	TRBD2	TRBJ2-5	NA	TGTGCCAGCTCTCGGACTAGCGGGGGGCAAGAGACCCAGTACTTC	CASSRTSGGQETQYF
TRBV5-4	TRBD2	TRBJ2-1	NA	TGTGCCAGCAGCTTTGAACTAGCGGGGTCGAGTGAGCAGTTCTTC	CASSFELAGSSEQFF
TRBV2	NA	TRBJ2-1	NA	TGTGCCAGCAGTGAAGATACTAGAGTTGGTCAGTTCTTC	CASSEDTRVGQFF
TRBV4-2	TRBD1	TRBJ2-2	NA	TGTGCCAGCAGCCAAGGACAGGGGGCGAACACCGGGGAGCTGTTTTTT	CASSQGQGANTGELFF
TRBV5-1	NA	TRBJ1-3	NA	TGCGCCAGCAGCGAACAGGGAGTGGGAAACACCATATATTTT	CASSEQGVGNTIYF
TRBV7-3	NA	TRBJ2-5	few	TGTGCCAGCAGCTCTCCAGGTGGCGAGACCCAGTACTTC	CASSSPGGETQYF
TRBV6-6	NA	TRBJ1-2	once	TGTGCCAACGGACAATCGGACTATGGCTACACCTTC	CANGQSDYGYTF
TRBV6-6	NA	TRBJ1-6	NA	TGTGCCAGCAGTTACTCGCAGGGGCTCGAGTCACCCCTCCACTTT	CASSYSQGLESPLHF
TRBV19	NA	TRBJ1-2	NA	TGTGCCAGTAGTCTGGAGAAGGGCTACACCTTC	CASSLEKGYTF
TRBV7-8	NA	TRBJ1-2	NA	TGTGCCAGCAGCTCCAAGCTGAGGGGCTACACCTTC	CASSSKLRGYTF
TRBV19	NA	TRBJ1-2	NA	TGTGCCAGTAGTATAAATTTCGCAGGGGCATACTATGGCTACACCTTC	CASSINFAGAYYGYTF
TRBV27	NA	TRBJ1-2	NA	TGTGCCAGCACGGAGGGGCCCTTGGCTGGCTTCATTTATGGCTACACCTTC	CASTEGPLAGFIYGYTF
TRBV5-1	TRBD1	TRBJ1-1	NA	TGCGCCAGCAGCTTGGGACAGGGTTTGTTCCCTGAAGCTTTCTTT	CASSLGQGLFPEAFF
TRBV2	TRBD1	TRBJ2-5	NA	TGTGCCAGCATGTGGGACAGAGAGGGAGAGACCCAGTACTTC	CASMWDREGETQYF
TRBV19	NA	TRBJ1-6	NA	TGTGCCAGTGGAAAGGGGGTGGATTCACCCCTCCACTTT	CASGKGVDSPLHF
TRBV7-2	NA	TRBJ2-5	NA	TGTGCCAGCAGCCTACAAGAGACCCAGTACTTC	CASSLQETQYF
TRBV15	NA	TRBJ1-1	NA	TGTGCCACCAGCAGAGATCCGGGGGGCGGGACCAAGAATGAAGCTTTCTTT	CATSRDPGGGTKNEAFF
TRBV18	NA	TRBJ2-5	NA	TGTGCCAGCTCAGACAGACCACAAGAGACCCAGTACTTC	CASSDRPQETQYF
TRBV7-9	TRBD1	TRBJ2-5	NA	TGTGCCAGCAGCTTACCGGGACAGGGGTGGGAGACCCAGTACTTC	CASSLPGQGWETQYF
TRBV29-1	NA	TRBJ2-2	few	TGCAGCGTTGTGGCACCCAACACCGGGGAGCTGTTTTTT	CSVVAPNTGELFF
TRBV5-1	NA	TRBJ2-5	NA	TGCGCCAGCAGCCCAGGTTGGCAGCGGGAGACCCAGTACTTC	CASSPGWQRETQYF
TRBV18	NA	TRBJ1-4	NA	TGTGCCAGCTCGGCTACGACAAGAAATGAAAAACTGTTTTTT	CASSATTRNEKLFF
TRBV13	NA	TRBJ2-1	NA	TGTGCCAGCAGCTCGGGAGATCTATCCTACAATGAGCAGTTCTTC	CASSSGDLSYNEQFF
TRBV29-1	TRBD1	TRBJ2-7	once	TGCAGCGTTGGACAGGGTGCCTACGAGCAGTACTTC	CSVGQGAYEQYF
TRBV10-3	NA	TRBJ1-2	NA	TGTGCCATCAGTGAGTGGGGGCAGGGAGTCAACTATGGCTACACCTTC	CAISEWGQGVNYGYTF
TRBV7-2	NA	TRBJ2-1	NA	TGTGCCAGCAGCTTTCTGGCGGGGACCGAGCAGTTCTTC	CASSFLAGTEQFF
TRBV29-1	NA	TRBJ1-4	once	TGCAGCGTCAGCCCTACAGGGGAAAAACTGTTTTTT	CSVSPTGEKLFF
TRBV7-2	TRBD2	TRBJ2-7	NA	TGTGCCAGCAGCTTAGGCGGGGGGTGGGAGCAGTACTTC	CASSLGGGWEQYF
TRBV2	NA	TRBJ2-5	NA	TGTGCCAGCAGTGAAGCGACTAGTTCTGAGACCCAGTACTTC	CASSEATSSETQYF
TRBV5-4	NA	TRBJ1-5	NA	TGTGCCAGCAGCGGCGCAGGGCGGGGTCAGCCCCAGCATTTT	CASSGAGRGQPQHF
TRBV30	NA	TRBJ2-5	NA	TGTGCCTGGGGCCCAGAAGAGACCCAGTACTTC	CAWGPEETQYF
TRBV10-3	NA	TRBJ1-2	NA	TGTGCCATCAGTGAAGGCGGATACTATGGCTACACCTTC	CAISEGGYYGYTF
TRBV18	NA	TRBJ1-4	NA	TGTGCCAGCTCACCACCACGGTTGGCTAATGAAAAACTGTTTTTT	CASSPPRLANEKLFF
TRBV7-9	NA	TRBJ1-4	NA	TGTGCCAGCAGCCAATTATCGGGGGCGGGGGAACTCGAAAAACTGTTTTTT	CASSQLSGAGELEKLFF
TRBV18	NA	TRBJ1-1	NA	TGTGCCAGCTCACCACCGCGCAAGAACACTGAAGCTTTCTTT	CASSPPRKNTEAFF
TRBV27	TRBD2	TRBJ2-7	NA	TGTGCCAGCAGCCGTACCGGGACTAGCGGCTACGAGCAGTACTTC	CASSRTGTSGYEQYF
TRBV19	NA	TRBJ1-5	NA	TGTGCCAGTAGTATAGATTTGGGGCGGCAGCCCCAGCATTTT	CASSIDLGRQPQHF
TRBV28	NA	TRBJ1-6	NA	TGTGCCAGCAGGGGAGGTTCACCCCTCCACTTT	CASRGGSPLHF
TRBV19	TRBD1	TRBJ1-2	NA	TGTGCCAGTAGTGCGCGACAGGGAAGCGGCTATGGCTACACCTTC	CASSARQGSGYGYTF
TRBV5-1	NA	TRBJ2-7	once	TGCGCCAGCAGCTTTCAGGAATCCTACGAGCAGTACTTC	CASSFQESYEQYF